These 18 T cell receptor beta chains were sequenced from one sample in a study of T cells in Graves' hyperthyroidism and ophthalmopathy. TCR beta CDR3 sequences were amplified from RNA transcripts. During a first-round RT-PCR of the TCR CDR3, the HTBI primer set was used. TCRdb reanalysed the multiplex PCR reads using MiXCR and keeps one entry per CDR3 protein. Here the sample spans approximately 720,000 distinct CDR3 sequences, roughly 20% being singletons. The material sequenced was blood. These receptors were taken from a woman in her forties or fifties with Graves' hyperthyroidism that later progressed to Graves' ophthalmopathy.

The V gene is TRBV3-1, the J gene TRBJ2-7; D is undetermined. Trimming pared 3 bases from V and 6 bases from J, leaving 9 bases between. Germline CDR1 and CDR2: LGHDT and YNNKEL (reference sequence). This CDR3 contains 12 residues. CDR3 loop: CASSQRPREQYF. The CDR3 DNA reads as TGTGCCAGCAGCCAGCGGCCCCGCGAGCAGTACTTC.

The chain joins TRBV6-2 or TRBV6-3 to TRBJ1-2; no definite D call. Per the germline V gene, CDR1 is MNHEY and CDR2 is SVGEGT. Between the trimmed V and J ends, which lost 4 bases and 7 bases, there was a span of 25 bases. This CDR3 comprises 17 residues. The CDR3 reads CASSWSFALTSEGGYTF. The DNA of the CDR3 is TGTGCCAGCAGTTGGAGCTTTGCACTCACCTCTGAGGGTGGCTACACCTTC.

This clonotype has just a few counts. The gene calls are TRBV30 and TRBJ1-2; maybe TRBD1 (5 bases). This CDR3 is built from 13 residues. Germline V gene sequence: CDR1 GTSNPN, CDR2 SVGIG (reference sequence). Trimming shortened V by 4 bases and J by 6 bases, and 15 bases separated the two germline ends. The CDR3 nucleotides are TGTGCCTGGACGGGGGTCCTTATCAATGGCTACACCTTC. The encoded protein is CAWTGVLINGYTF.

In DNA, the CDR3 is TGCGCCAACCCTGGGGTGTGCGGCTACACCTTC. This codes for CANPGVCGYTF. The rearrangement joins TRBV5-1 to TRBJ1-2; D unresolved. CDR1 and CDR2 (germline): SGHRS, YFSETQ. CDR3 length equals 11 residues. Trimming shortened V by 9 bases and J by 8 bases, and 14 bases separated the two germline ends.

This chain connects TRBV7-9 to TRBJ2-1; 14 nucleotides match TRBD2. The CDR3 spans 20 residues. Germline V lookup: CDR1 SEHNR, CDR2 FQNEAQ (reference sequence). After removal of 6 bases from V and 1 base from J, the junction contained 14 bases not matched to a gene. The CDR3 DNA follows: TGTGCCAGCAGTGTTCTCGTAGGGACTAGCGGGAGTAGATCCTACAATGAGCAGTTCTTC. Translating it yields CASSVLVGTSGSRSYNEQFF.

This clonotype was seen many times. The rearrangement joins TRBV7-9 to TRBJ1-1; no reliable D call. Per the germline V gene, CDR1 is SEHNR and CDR2 is FQNEAQ (reference sequence). The CDR3 consists of 13 residues. Trimming left V 7 bases short and J 4 bases short, with 13 bases between. The CDR3 loop reads CASTLTWGTEAFF. The DNA of the CDR3 is TGTGCCAGCACCCTCACATGGGGCACTGAAGCTTTCTTT.

Only a few counts were recorded for this clonotype. DNA of the CDR3: TGCGCCAGCAGCCAACAGGAAACTGAAGCTTTCTTT. Translating it yields CASSQQETEAFF. This chain links TRBV4-1 with TRBJ1-1; D not certain. CDR3 length: 12 amino acids. V lost 2 bases and J 5 bases, leaving 6 bases between the germline ends. The germline V gene has CDR1 MGHRA and CDR2 YSYEKL.

This clonotype has a count of ten or more. The chain recombines TRBV6-1 with TRBJ1-1; possibly TRBD1 for D (6 bases). The CDR3 runs 11 residues. The germline V gene encodes CDR1 MNHNS and CDR2 SASEGT. Trimming left V 6 bases short and J 6 bases short, with 8 bases between. CDR3 residues: CASRSGAEAFF. Here the CDR3 DNA reads TGTGCCAGCAGATCAGGGGCTGAAGCTTTCTTT.

This clonotype appeared a few times. J is TRBJ2-5 and V is TRBV4-1, with a tentative D call TRBD1 (6 bases). With 4 bases removed from V and 7 bases from J, the gap between germline ends came to 19 bases. Germline CDR1 and CDR2: MGHRA and YSYEKL. The CDR3 runs 15 residues. CDR3 DNA sequence: TGCGCCAGCAGCCCCCCGACAGGAACCAAGGTGACCCAGTACTTC. Amino acid sequence: CASSPPTGTKVTQYF.

In this sample, this clonotype turned up many times. The genes are TRBV12-3 or TRBV12-4 and TRBJ1-1; TRBD1 matches at 10 bases. The CDR3 is made up of 15 amino acids. The V gene end was trimmed by 5 bases and the J gene end by 5 bases; junction bases not matched to a gene: 8. CDR3: CASSPTGGRGTEAFF. For the CDR3, the DNA is TGTGCCAGCAGTCCGACAGGGGGCCGGGGGACTGAAGCTTTCTTT.

This clonotype occurred many times. The chain joins TRBV7-8 to TRBJ1-1, with no clear D. The germline V gene has CDR1 SGHVS and CDR2 FQNEAQ. V dropped 5 bases and J dropped 1 base, with 8 bases sitting between them. This CDR3 spans 13 amino acids. The CDR3 region has the DNA TGTGCCAGCAGCCCAGCGAAGAACACTGAAGCTTTCTTT. It encodes CASSPAKNTEAFF.

In its sample, this clonotype was seen many times. The CDR3 region has the DNA TGCAGTGCTAGAGCCTCTGGGAAGGGTTTCAGGGAGCTGTTTTTT. Its protein product is CSARASGKGFRELFF. This chain uses TRBV20-1 with TRBJ2-2; D not resolved. Trimming stripped 1 base from V and 9 bases from J, with 18 bases between. This CDR3 is 15 amino acids long. Per germline, CDR1 DFQATT and CDR2 SNEGSKA (reference sequence).

This clonotype was counted many times. The V gene is TRBV5-8, the J gene TRBJ2-5; tentative D call: TRBD1 (6 bases). The ends were cut back, 9 bases at V and 3 bases at J, with 18 bases in the middle. The CDR3 runs to 14 residues. Looked up from germline, CDR1 is SGHTS and CDR2 is YDEGEE. The CDR3 DNA is TGTGCCATCCACAAGGACAGTCTTAAAGAGACCCAGTACTTC. Its protein is CAIHKDSLKETQYF.

This clonotype was observed a handful of times. The chain couples TRBV14 to TRBJ2-7, with D perhaps matching TRBD2 (5 bases). The CDR3 is 14 residues long. Trimming removed 2 bases from V and 7 bases from J, with 15 bases in between. The germline V gene encodes CDR1 SGHDN and CDR2 FVKESK. The CDR3 DNA reads as TGTGCCAGCAGCCAACTAGGACTTTCCCCTGAGCAGTACTTC. Amino acids: CASSQLGLSPEQYF.

This clonotype was seen a few times. V is TRBV6-1 and J is TRBJ2-1, with 16 bases fitting TRBD2. Per germline, CDR1 MNHNS and CDR2 SASEGT. With V trimmed by 9 bases and J by 7 bases, 3 bases remained unmatched. This CDR3 is 14 amino acids long. The CDR3 loop reads CASGTSGGANEQFF. The DNA for the CDR3 is TGTGCCAGTGGGACTAGCGGGGGGGCAAATGAGCAGTTCTTC.

This clonotype was seen repeatedly, ten times or more. This chain connects TRBV6-1 to TRBJ1-1; maybe TRBD1 (5 bases). The germline CDR1 and CDR2 sequences are MNHNS and SASEGT. The V end was cut by 5 bases, the J end by 0 bases, with 16 bases between. The CDR3 has 16 amino acids. The CDR3: CASSPFGGGMNTEAFF. In nucleotides, the CDR3 is TGTGCCAGCAGTCCCTTCGGGGGGGGTATGAACACTGAAGCTTTCTTT.

In this sample, this clonotype turned up many times. The chain links TRBV11-1 to TRBJ2-5; D not resolved. Trimming stripped 0 bases from V and 4 bases from J, with 12 bases between. The CDR3 loop spans 15 amino acids. Germline V gene sequence: CDR1 SGHAT, CDR2 FQDESV (reference sequence). The CDR3, as DNA: TGTGCCAGCAGCTTAGCGCGTAGGCCGGGAGAGACCCAGTACTTC. It specifies CASSLARRPGETQYF.

This rearrangement joins TRBV18 to TRBJ2-3, with a tentative D call TRBD2 (6 bases). Trimming removed 2 bases from V and 6 bases from J, with 9 bases in between. Germline loops: CDR1 KGHSH, CDR2 LQKENI. CDR3 length: 13 amino acids. Here the CDR3 DNA reads TGTGCCAGCTCACCAATCCGGGAGGATACGCAGTATTTT. Translated: CASSPIREDTQYF.